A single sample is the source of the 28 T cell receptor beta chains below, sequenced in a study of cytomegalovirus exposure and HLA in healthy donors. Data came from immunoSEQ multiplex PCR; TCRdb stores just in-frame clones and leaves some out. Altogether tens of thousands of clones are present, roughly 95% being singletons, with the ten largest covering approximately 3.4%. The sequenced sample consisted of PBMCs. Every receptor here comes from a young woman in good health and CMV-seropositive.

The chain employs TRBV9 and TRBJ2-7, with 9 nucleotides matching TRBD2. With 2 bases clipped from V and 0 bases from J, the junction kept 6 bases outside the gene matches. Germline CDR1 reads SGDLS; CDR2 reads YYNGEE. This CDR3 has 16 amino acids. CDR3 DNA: TGTGCCAGCAGCGTCTCCGGGACTAGCTCCTCCTACGAGCAGTACTTC. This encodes CASSVSGTSSSYEQYF.

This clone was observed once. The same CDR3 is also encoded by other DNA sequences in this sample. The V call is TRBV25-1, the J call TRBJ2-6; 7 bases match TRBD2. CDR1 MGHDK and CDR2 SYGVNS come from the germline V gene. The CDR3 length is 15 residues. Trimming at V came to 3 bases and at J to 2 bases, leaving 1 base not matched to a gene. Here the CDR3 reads CASSDAGAGANVLTF. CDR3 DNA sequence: TGTGCCAGCAGTGATGCGGGGGCTGGGGCCAACGTCCTGACTTTC.

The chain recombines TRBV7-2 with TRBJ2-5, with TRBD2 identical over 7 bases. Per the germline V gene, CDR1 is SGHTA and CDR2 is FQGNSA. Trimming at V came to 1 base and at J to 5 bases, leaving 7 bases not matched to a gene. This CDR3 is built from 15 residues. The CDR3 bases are TGTGCCAGCAGCTTAGTAGTCGGGGGGAGGGAGACCCAGTACTTC. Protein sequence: CASSLVVGGRETQYF.

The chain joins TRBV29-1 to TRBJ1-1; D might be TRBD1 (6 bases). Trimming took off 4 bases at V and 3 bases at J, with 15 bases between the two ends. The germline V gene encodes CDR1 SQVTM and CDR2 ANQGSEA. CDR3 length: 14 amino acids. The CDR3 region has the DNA TGCAGCGTTGGGTCAGGGAAGGGGGACACTGAAGCTTTCTTT. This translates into CSVGSGKGDTEAFF.

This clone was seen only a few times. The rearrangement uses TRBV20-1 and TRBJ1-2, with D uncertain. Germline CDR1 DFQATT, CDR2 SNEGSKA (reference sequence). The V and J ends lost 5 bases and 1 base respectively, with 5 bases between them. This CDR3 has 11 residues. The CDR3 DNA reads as TGCAGTGCTTCGGGTAACTATGGCTACACCTTC. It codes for CSASGNYGYTF.

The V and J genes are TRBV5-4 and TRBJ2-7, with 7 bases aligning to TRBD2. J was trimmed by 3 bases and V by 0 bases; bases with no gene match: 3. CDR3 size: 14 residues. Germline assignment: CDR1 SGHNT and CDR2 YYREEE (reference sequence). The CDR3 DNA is TGTGCCAGCAGCTTGGGGACTAGGAGCTACGAGCAGTACTTC. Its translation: CASSLGTRSYEQYF.

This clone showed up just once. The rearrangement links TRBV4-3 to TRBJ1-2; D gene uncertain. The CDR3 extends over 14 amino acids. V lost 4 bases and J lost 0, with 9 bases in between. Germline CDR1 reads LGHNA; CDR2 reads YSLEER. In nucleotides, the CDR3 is TGCGCCAGCAGCCCCCTTGGAGCTAACTATGGCTACACCTTC. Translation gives CASSPLGANYGYTF.

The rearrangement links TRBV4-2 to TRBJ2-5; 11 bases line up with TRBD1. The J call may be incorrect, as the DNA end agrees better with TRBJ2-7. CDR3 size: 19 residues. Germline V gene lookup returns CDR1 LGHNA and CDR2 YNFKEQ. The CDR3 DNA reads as TGTGCCAGCAGCCAAGGGATTGGACAGGGGGCTTTTGGTTACCACGAGCAGTACTTC. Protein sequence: CASSQGIGQGAFGYHEQYF.

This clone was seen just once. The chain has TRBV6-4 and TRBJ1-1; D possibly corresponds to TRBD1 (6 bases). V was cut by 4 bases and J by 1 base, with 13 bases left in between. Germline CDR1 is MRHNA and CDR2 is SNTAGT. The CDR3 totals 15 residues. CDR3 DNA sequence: TGTGCCAGCAGTGTCCAACCGGGACAGAACACTGAAGCTTTCTTT. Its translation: CASSVQPGQNTEAFF.

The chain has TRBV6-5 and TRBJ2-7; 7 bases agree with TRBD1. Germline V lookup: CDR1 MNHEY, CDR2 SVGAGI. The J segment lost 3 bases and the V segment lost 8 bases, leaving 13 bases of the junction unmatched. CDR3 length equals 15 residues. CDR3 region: CASSLRDRSSYEQYF. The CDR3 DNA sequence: TGTGCCAGCTCGTTAAGGGACAGATCCAGCTACGAGCAGTACTTC.

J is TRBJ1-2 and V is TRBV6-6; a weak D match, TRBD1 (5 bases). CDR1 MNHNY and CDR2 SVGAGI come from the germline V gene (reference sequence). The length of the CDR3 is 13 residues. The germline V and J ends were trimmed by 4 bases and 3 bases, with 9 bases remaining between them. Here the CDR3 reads CASSWGTYYGYTF. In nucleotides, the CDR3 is TGTGCCAGCAGTTGGGGGACTTACTATGGCTACACCTTC.

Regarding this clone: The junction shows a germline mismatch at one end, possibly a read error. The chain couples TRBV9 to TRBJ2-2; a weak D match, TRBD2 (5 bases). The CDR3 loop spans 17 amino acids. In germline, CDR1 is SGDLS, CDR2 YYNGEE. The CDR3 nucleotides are TGTGCCAGCAGCGACGATCGTACGGGAACGAAAACCGGGGAGCTGTTTTTT. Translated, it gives CASSDDRTGTKTGELFF. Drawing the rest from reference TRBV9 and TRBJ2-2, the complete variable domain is DSGVTQTPKHLITATGQRVTLRCSPRSGDLSVYWYQQSLDQGLQFLIQYYNGEERAKGNILERFSAQQFPDLHSELNLSSLELGDSALYFCASSDDRTGTKTGELFFGEGSRLTVL.

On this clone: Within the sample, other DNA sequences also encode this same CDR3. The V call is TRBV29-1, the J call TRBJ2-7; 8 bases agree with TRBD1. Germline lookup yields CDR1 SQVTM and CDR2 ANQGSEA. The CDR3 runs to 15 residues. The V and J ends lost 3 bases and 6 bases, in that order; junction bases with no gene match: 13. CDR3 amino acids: CSVESMTGVFREQYF. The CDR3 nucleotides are TGCAGCGTTGAGAGCATGACAGGGGTTTTTCGCGAGCAGTACTTC.

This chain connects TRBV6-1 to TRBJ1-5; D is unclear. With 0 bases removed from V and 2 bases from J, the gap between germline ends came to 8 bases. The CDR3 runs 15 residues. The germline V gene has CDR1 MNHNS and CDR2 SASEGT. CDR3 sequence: CASSEAHGGNQPQHF. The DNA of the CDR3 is TGTGCCAGCAGTGAAGCGCACGGGGGCAATCAGCCCCAGCATTTT.

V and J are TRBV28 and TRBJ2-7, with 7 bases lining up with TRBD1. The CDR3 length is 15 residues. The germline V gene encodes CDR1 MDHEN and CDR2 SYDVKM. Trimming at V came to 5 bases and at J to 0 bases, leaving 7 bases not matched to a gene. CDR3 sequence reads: CASSATGTASYEQYF. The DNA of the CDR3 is TGTGCCAGCAGTGCCACCGGGACAGCCTCCTACGAGCAGTACTTC.

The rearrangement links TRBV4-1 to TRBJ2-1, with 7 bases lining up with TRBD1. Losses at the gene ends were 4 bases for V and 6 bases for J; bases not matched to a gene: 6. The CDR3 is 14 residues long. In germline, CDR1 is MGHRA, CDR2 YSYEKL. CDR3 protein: CASSPPSGGNEQFF. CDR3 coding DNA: TGCGCCAGCAGCCCTCCGTCAGGGGGCAATGAGCAGTTCTTC.

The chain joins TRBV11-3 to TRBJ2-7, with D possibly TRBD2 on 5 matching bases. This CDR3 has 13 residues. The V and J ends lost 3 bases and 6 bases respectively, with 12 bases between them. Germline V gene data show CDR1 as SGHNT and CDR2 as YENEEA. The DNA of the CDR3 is TGTGCCAGCAGCTTTGGCACGGGGTCCGAGCAGTACTTC. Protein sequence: CASSFGTGSEQYF.

The CDR3 region has the DNA TGTGCCAGCAGCGTCGGGACTAGCCACTACGAGCAGTACTTC. Translation: CASSVGTSHYEQYF. The gene calls are TRBV9 and TRBJ2-7; 9 bases align to TRBD2. With V trimmed by 2 bases and J by 3 bases, 3 bases remained unmatched. CDR1 and CDR2 (germline): SGDLS, YYNGEE. There are 14 residues in the CDR3.

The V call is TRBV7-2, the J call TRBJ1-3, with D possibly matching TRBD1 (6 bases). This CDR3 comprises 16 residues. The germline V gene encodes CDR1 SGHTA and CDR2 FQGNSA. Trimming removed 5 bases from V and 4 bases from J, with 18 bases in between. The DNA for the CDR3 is TGTGCCAGCAGCCCCGCGGGCGGCAGGGGAGGAAACACCATATATTTT. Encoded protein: CASSPAGGRGGNTIYF.

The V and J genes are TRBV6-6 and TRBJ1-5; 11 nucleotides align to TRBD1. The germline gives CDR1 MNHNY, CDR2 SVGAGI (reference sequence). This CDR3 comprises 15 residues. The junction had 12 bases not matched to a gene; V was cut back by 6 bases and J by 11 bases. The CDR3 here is CASSPPGTGGWAQHF. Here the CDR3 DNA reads TGTGCCAGCAGCCCCCCCGGGACAGGGGGGTGGGCCCAGCATTTT.

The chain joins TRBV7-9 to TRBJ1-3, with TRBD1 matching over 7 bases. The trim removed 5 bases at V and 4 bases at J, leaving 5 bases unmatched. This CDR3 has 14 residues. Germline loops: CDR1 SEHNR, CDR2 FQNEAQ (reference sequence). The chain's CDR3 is CASSGWDSGNTIYF. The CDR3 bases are TGTGCCAGCAGCGGATGGGACAGCGGAAACACCATATATTTT.

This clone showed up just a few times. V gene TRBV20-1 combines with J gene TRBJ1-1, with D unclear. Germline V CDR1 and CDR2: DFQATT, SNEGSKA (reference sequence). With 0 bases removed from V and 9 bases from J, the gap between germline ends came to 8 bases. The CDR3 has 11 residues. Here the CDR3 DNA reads TGCAGTGCTAGAGATGCGTCCCAAGCTTTCTTT. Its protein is CSARDASQAFF.

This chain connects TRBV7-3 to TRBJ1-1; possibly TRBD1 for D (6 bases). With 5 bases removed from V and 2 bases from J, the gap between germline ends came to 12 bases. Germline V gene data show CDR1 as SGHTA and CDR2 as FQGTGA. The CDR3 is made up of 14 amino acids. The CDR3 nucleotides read TGTGCCAGCAGCCTCGGACAGCCAAACACTGAAGCTTTCTTT. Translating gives CASSLGQPNTEAFF.

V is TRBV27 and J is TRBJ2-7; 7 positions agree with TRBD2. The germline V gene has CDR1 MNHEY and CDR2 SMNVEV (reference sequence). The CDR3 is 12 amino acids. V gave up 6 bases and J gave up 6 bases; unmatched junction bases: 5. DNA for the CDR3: TGTGCCAGCAGCCCCGGGGGGAGCGAGCAGTACTTC. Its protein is CASSPGGSEQYF.

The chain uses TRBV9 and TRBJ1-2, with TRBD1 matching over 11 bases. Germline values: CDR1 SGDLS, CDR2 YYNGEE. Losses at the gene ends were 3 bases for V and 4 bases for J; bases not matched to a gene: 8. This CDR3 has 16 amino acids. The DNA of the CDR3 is TGTGCCAGCAGCGCTTCCGGGACAGGGGGACCCTATGGCTACACCTTC. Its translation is CASSASGTGGPYGYTF.

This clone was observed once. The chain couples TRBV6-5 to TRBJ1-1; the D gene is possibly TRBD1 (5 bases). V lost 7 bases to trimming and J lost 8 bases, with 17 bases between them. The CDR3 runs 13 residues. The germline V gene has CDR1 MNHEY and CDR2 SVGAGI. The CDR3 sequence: CASTAVGGREAFF. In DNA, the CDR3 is TGTGCCAGCACTGCCGTGGGGGGAAGGGAAGCTTTCTTT.

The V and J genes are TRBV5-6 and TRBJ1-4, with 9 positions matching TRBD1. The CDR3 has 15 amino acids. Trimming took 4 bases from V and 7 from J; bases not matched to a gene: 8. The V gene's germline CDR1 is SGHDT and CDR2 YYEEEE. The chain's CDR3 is CASSGGQGIGEKLFF. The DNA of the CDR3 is TGTGCCAGCAGCGGTGGACAGGGGATCGGTGAAAAACTGTTTTTT.

CDR3 DNA: TGTGCCAGCAGTGAAGGTCAGAAGCAGCCCCAGCATTTT. Protein: CASSEGQKQPQHF. The chain combines TRBV2 with TRBJ1-5; no firm D call. The CDR3 runs 13 residues. CDR1 is SNHLY, CDR2 FYNNEI, per germline. V shed 1 base and J shed 7 bases, with 8 bases lying between them.